This is a list of T cell receptor beta chains from one sample in a study of Ad26.COV2.S vaccination and SARS-CoV-2 variants. The assay was immunoSEQ multiplex PCR, and TCRdb's table has in-frame clones only and misses some. The table has approximately 480,000 clones, roughly 85% seen once. Sequenced material: peripheral blood, taken in a trial of Ad26.COV2.S vaccine versus placebo. The receptors come from a person between 18 and 65 years old who received the Ad26.COV2.S COVID-19 vaccine or a placebo. The conserved cysteine and the conserved F or W are not part of the CDR3 here. The size field is filled for only some rows; it gives once, few, many or a size class.

size | J | V | CDR3
. | TRBJ2-1 | TRBV9 | ASSVASGGPYNEQF
. | TRBJ2-1 | TRBV10-3 | AISALLSTSEQF
. | TRBJ1-2 | TRBV7-9 | AGWTQGVSYGYT
. | TRBJ1-3 | TRBV3-1/TRBV3-2 | ASVPSTGNTIY
. | TRBJ2-7 | TRBV24-1 | ATEFSGRHEQY
. | TRBJ2-7 | TRBV11-3 | ASSSSGTSLGEQY
. | TRBJ2-3 | TRBV5-4 | ASSLATKGADTQY
. | TRBJ1-3 | TRBV2 | ASTAFFGNTIY
. | TRBJ2-5 | TRBV5-4 | ASSLGLQETQY
. | TRBJ2-1 | TRBV28 | ASKGGGPSFEQF
few | TRBJ2-3 | TRBV2 | ASSDPGTGVDTQY
. | TRBJ1-2 | TRBV7-9 | ASSLARGGGYT
. | TRBJ2-1 | TRBV10-3 | AISAAGTRDYNEQF
. | TRBJ1-1 | TRBV5-1 | ASSLDPGRPEAF
. | TRBJ2-7 | TRBV6-5 | ASSSRQGQY
. | TRBJ1-2 | TRBV3-1/TRBV3-2 | ASSQVGSYGYT
. | TRBJ1-2 | TRBV30 | ASKTGRGGYT
once | TRBJ2-7 | TRBV7-9 | ASSLKSGGAYEQY
. | TRBJ1-5 | TRBV28 | ASSTYRDGNQPQH
. | TRBJ2-2 | TRBV19 | ASTAPRTSGRHTGELF
many | TRBJ1-6 | TRBV18 | ASSPENSPLH
. | TRBJ1-1 | TRBV18 | ASSRYFSTEAF
. | TRBJ1-5 | TRBV28 | ASSFGFNQPQH
. | TRBJ1-1 | TRBV6-6 | ASSSLGGNTEAF
. | TRBJ2-5 | TRBV7-8 | ASSLSGGFGETQY
. | TRBJ2-1 | TRBV5-6 | ASSSVGSGRASEQF
. | TRBJ1-5 | TRBV7-2 | ASSPGQGRHQPQH
once | TRBJ2-3 | TRBV28 | ASSASGTSGTDTQY
. | TRBJ2-1 | TRBV28 | ASSPPPGVEQF
. | TRBJ2-1 | TRBV7-3 | ASSLAGGPMGEQF
. | TRBJ1-3 | TRBV28 | ASSTVGNTIY
. | TRBJ2-3 | TRBV5-1 | ASSFGGRTDTQY
. | TRBJ2-3 | TRBV7-9 | ASSLGRGLVSSTDTQY
. | TRBJ1-5 | TRBV5-8 | ASSLPLDRYNQPQH
. | TRBJ2-5 | TRBV9 | ASSVQIDRGQETQY
. | TRBJ1-4 | TRBV19 | ASSPRDPLREKLF
few | TRBJ2-7 | TRBV7-6 | ASSPTETPGYEQY
. | TRBJ2-5 | TRBV7-2 | ASSRGTLETQY
few | TRBJ2-7 | TRBV19 | ASSILAGSSGEQY
. | TRBJ2-7 | TRBV15 | ATSRTLDGRASYEQY
. | TRBJ1-6 | TRBV2 | ASSVGKVNYNSPLH
. | TRBJ1-2 | TRBV6-5 | ASSQSSYGYT
. | TRBJ1-2 | TRBV28 | ASSPDRGRAGYGYT
. | TRBJ1-1 | TRBV28 | AATTQGDTSEAF
few | TRBJ2-2 | TRBV24-1 | ATSRDRLTGELF
. | TRBJ1-5 | TRBV29-1 | SVRTGSNQPQH
. | TRBJ1-1 | TRBV7-2 | ASSFGANTEAF
. | TRBJ2-2 | TRBV9 | ASSVGASGGTGELF
. | TRBJ1-5 | TRBV15 | ATSVYGDGQPQH
. | TRBJ1-1 | TRBV7-2 | ASSLGRVLNTEAF